A selection of T cell receptor beta chains follows, all from one sample in a study of metastatic and nonmetastatic thyroid tumors. From the PCR reads, TCRdb re-called clones with MiXCR. The data contain 20,000 to 25,000 clones, roughly 24% of them seen just once; the ten biggest clones take up approximately 5.9%. The specimen was tumor tissue. These receptors originate from a female donor with papillary thyroid cancer or a benign thyroid nodule (not recorded which). Some clones in this sample may be carry-over from other donors' samples. Both conserved end residues are part of each CDR3. D genes are given only for firm matches. For some rows the clone size is stated as once, few or many, or as a class when expanded; others skip it.

d_call	v_call	j_call	clone_size	cdr3_length	cdr3_aa	cdr3_nt
TRBD1	TRBV6-1	TRBJ1-1	.	16	CASTLRGQISNTEAFF	TGTGCCAGCACCCTGAGGGGACAGATAAGTAACACTGAAGCTTTCTTT
.	TRBV19	TRBJ1-2	few	15	CASSKGQGTLFGYTF	TGTGCCAGTAGTAAGGGGCAGGGAACCCTTTTTGGCTACACCTTC
TRBD2	TRBV20-1	TRBJ2-1	.	16	CSAREWGSGRLDEQFF	TGCAGTGCTAGAGAGTGGGGTAGCGGGAGGCTGGATGAGCAGTTCTTC
.	TRBV28	TRBJ1-6	medium-sized	14	CASSFLAGNSPLHF	TGTGCCAGCAGTTTCTTGGCGGGGAATTCACCCCTCCACTTT
.	TRBV28	TRBJ1-2	medium-sized	14	CASNRQAVNYGYTF	TGTGCCAGCAACCGACAGGCAGTGAACTATGGCTACACCTTC
.	TRBV20-1	TRBJ2-1	medium-sized	12	CSARLGYNEQFF	TGCAGTGCAAGACTCGGTTACAATGAGCAGTTCTTC
TRBD2	TRBV29-1	TRBJ2-1	many	15	CSVEGPSGSRYEQFF	TGCAGCGTTGAGGGTCCTAGCGGGAGTCGGTATGAGCAGTTCTTC
TRBD2	TRBV28	TRBJ2-1	medium-sized	18	CASSLAGRWGRWDNEQFF	TGTGCCAGCAGCTTAGCGGGGAGGTGGGGGCGCTGGGACAATGAGCAGTTCTTC
.	TRBV20-1	TRBJ2-7	many	14	CSARKQSSSYEQYF	TGCAGTGCTAGAAAGCAGTCTAGCTCCTACGAGCAGTACTTC
TRBD1	TRBV6-1	TRBJ1-1	.	14	CASSINRGPGEAFF	TGTGCCAGCAGTATCAACAGGGGGCCGGGTGAAGCTTTCTTT
.	TRBV24-1	TRBJ2-7	.	11	CATHPGYEQCF	TGTGCCACCCATCCGGGCTACGAGCAGTGCTTC
TRBD1	TRBV20-1	TRBJ2-3	.	15	CSARGDRGFAGTQYF	TGCAGTGCGAGGGGGGACAGGGGCTTTGCGGGTACGCAGTATTTT
.	TRBV6-4	TRBJ2-1	many	13	CASSDELHNEQFF	TGTGCCAGCAGTGACGAACTCCACAATGAGCAGTTCTTC
.	TRBV14	TRBJ1-1	.	17	CASSSILLAASSVEAFF	TGTGCCAGCAGCAGTATCCTTCTAGCGGCTTCCTCGGTGGAAGCTTTCTTT
.	TRBV19	TRBJ2-5	.	15	CASRSGLLLQETQYF	TGTGCCAGTAGGTCCGGTCTATTGCTTCAAGAGACCCAGTACTTC
.	TRBV6-1	TRBJ2-7	.	16	CASSVGRYTSPDEQYF	TGTGCCAGCAGTGTTGGCAGATATACCTCCCCCGACGAGCAGTACTTC
TRBD1	TRBV9	TRBJ2-4	many	16	CASSGGGARSSDIQYF	TGTGCCAGCAGCGGAGGGGGCGCTAGGTCATCGGACATTCAGTACTTC
TRBD2	TRBV28	TRBJ2-7	few	16	CASSSPGTSGRNEQYF	TGTGCCAGTAGTTCTCCGGGGACTAGCGGGAGGAACGAGCAGTACTTC
.	TRBV2	TRBJ2-7	few	12	CASSFSSYEQYF	TGTGCCAGCAGTTTTAGCTCCTACGAGCAGTACTTC
TRBD2	TRBV7-8	TRBJ2-1	.	14	CASSSGGAPYEQFF	TGTGCCAGCAGCTCGGGGGGAGCCCCTTATGAGCAGTTCTTC
TRBD2	TRBV2	TRBJ2-4	many	18	CASSEPPGLAGTKNIQYF	TGTGCCAGCAGTGAACCACCGGGGCTAGCGGGAACCAAAAACATTCAGTACTTC
.	TRBV20-1	TRBJ2-7	.	14	CSARDLVRSYEQYF	TGCAGTGCTAGAGATCTTGTAAGGTCCTACGAGCAGTACTTC
.	TRBV27	TRBJ2-1	few	15	CASTPRDHSYNEQFF	TGTGCCAGCACCCCAAGGGATCACTCCTACAATGAGCAGTTCTTC
.	TRBV12-3/TRBV12-4	TRBJ2-1	many	15	CASTSLAISYNEQFF	TGTGCCAGCACCTCACTAGCTATCTCCTACAATGAGCAGTTCTTC
TRBD1	TRBV6-1	TRBJ1-1	few	14	CASRTRQGNTEAFF	TGTGCCAGCAGGACAAGACAGGGGAACACTGAAGCTTTCTTT
.	TRBV7-3	TRBJ1-1	medium-sized	13	CASSLQMNTEAFF	TGTGCCAGCAGCTTGCAAATGAACACTGAAGCTTTCTTT
.	TRBV5-1	TRBJ2-7	.	18	CASSLVIPSTWDAHEQYF	TGCGCCAGCAGCTTGGTTATCCCGTCAACCTGGGACGCTCACGAGCAGTACTTC
TRBD2	TRBV10-2	TRBJ2-1	many	15	CASNKLARGRNEQFF	TGCGCCAGCAACAAACTAGCGAGAGGTAGGAATGAGCAGTTCTTC
TRBD1	TRBV27	TRBJ2-7	few	16	CASSYLRDRGSYEQYF	TGTGCCAGCAGTTACCTACGGGACAGGGGCTCCTACGAGCAGTACTTC
TRBD2	TRBV6-4	TRBJ2-5	.	15	CASSYGTGAGETQYF	TGTGCCAGCAGTTACGGCACGGGAGCGGGGGAGACCCAGTACTTC
TRBD1	TRBV6-1	TRBJ1-5	medium-sized	16	CASTLNPQGAGQPQHF	TGTGCCAGCACTCTGAATCCACAGGGGGCAGGCCAGCCCCAGCATTTT
.	TRBV4-1	TRBJ1-1	.	14	CASSQRGMNTEAFF	TGCGCCAGCAGCCAAAGGGGGATGAACACTGAAGCTTTCTTT
.	TRBV7-6	TRBJ2-1	.	16	CASSPGWGSLNNEQFF	TGTGCCAGCAGCCCAGGCTGGGGAAGCCTAAACAATGAGCAGTTCTTC